One TCR beta chain is described in this entry. Its antigen remains unknown. The data are from a study of T cell responses to AZD1222 COVID-19 vaccine. V dropped 4 bases and J dropped 10; count of bases not matched to a gene: 4. This CDR3 has 13 residues. CDR1 and CDR2 (germline): SGHTA, FQGTGA. The study's findings and limits: The repertoires were collected only after the peak T cell response.

Libraries were prepared by immunoSEQ multiplex PCR; TCRdb keeps only in-frame clonotypes and omits some of them. The sample comprises over 85,000 clones, around 80% of which are singletons, and around 4.6% rests with the top ten. The TCR was taken from an adult in good health. The rearrangement joins TRBV7-3 to TRBJ1-6, with TRBD1 matching over 7 bases. Here the sequenced sample was peripheral blood, taken on day 0 of AZD1222 vaccination. The chain's CDR3 is CASSSQGDSPLHF. CDR3 sequence (DNA): TGTGCCAGCAGCTCCCAGGGGGACTCACCCCTCCACTTT.